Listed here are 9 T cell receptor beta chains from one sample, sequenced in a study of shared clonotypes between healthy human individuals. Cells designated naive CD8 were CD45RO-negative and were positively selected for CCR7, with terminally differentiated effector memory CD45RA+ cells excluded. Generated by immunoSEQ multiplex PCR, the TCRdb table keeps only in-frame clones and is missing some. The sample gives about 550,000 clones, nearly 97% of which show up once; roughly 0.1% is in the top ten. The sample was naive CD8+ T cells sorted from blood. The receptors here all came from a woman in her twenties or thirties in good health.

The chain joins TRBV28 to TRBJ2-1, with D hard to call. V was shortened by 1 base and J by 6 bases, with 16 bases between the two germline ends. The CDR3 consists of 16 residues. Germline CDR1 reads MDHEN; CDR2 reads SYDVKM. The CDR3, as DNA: TGTGCCAGCAGTTTATCCTCCCCTTCCTGGGCCAATGAGCAGTTCTTC. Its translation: CASSLSSPSWANEQFF.

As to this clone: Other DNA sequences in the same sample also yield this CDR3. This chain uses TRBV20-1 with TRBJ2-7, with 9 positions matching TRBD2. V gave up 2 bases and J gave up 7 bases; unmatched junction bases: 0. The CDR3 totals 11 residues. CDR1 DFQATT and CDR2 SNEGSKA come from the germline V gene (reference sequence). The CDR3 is CSARLAGEQYF. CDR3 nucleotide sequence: TGCAGTGCTAGACTAGCGGGAGAGCAGTACTTC.

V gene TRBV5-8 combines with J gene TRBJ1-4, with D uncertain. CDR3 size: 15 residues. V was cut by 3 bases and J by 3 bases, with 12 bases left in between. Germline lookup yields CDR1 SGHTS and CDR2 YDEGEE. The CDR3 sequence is CASSSSGIPNEKLFF. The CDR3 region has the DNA TGTGCCAGCAGCTCTAGCGGGATCCCTAATGAAAAACTGTTTTTT.

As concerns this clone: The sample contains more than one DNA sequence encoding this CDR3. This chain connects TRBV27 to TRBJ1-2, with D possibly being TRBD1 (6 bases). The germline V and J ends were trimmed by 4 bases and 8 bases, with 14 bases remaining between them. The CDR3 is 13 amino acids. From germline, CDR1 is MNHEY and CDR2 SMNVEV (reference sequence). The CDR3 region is CASSYASGAGYTF. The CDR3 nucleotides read TGTGCCAGCAGTTACGCCTCGGGGGCCGGCTACACCTTC.

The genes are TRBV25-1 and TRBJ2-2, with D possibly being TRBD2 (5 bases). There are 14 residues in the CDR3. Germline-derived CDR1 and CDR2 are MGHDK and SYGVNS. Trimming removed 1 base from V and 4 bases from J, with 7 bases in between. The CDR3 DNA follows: TGTGCCAGCAGTGAATCGGGGAGCACCGGGGAGCTGTTTTTT. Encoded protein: CASSESGSTGELFF.

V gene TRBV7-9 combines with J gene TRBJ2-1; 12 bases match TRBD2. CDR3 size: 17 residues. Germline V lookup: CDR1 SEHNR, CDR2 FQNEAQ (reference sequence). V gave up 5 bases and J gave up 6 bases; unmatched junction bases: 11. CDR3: CASSPTGGLAGSNEQFF. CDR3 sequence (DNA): TGTGCCAGCAGCCCCACCGGCGGACTAGCGGGAAGCAATGAGCAGTTCTTC.

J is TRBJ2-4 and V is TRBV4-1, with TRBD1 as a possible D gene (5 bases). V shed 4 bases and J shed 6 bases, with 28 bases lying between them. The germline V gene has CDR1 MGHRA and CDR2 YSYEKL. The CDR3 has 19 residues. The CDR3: CASSPSSRPDTPFLNIQYF. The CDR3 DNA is TGCGCCAGCAGCCCATCTTCTCGTCCGGACACCCCCTTTCTAAACATTCAGTACTTC.

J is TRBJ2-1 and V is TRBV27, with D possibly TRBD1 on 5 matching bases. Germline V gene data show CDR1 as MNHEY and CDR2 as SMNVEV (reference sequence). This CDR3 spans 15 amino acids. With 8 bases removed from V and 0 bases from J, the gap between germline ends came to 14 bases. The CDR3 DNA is TGTGCCAGCGCGACAGTAAAACCCTCCTACAATGAGCAGTTCTTC. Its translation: CASATVKPSYNEQFF.

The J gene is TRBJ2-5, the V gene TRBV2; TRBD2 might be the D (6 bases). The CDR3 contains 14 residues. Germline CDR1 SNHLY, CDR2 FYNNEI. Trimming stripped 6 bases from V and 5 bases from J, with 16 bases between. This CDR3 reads CASRNGGSRETQYF. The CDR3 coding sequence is TGTGCCAGCAGGAACGGGGGATCTAGGGAGACCCAGTACTTC.